The clone carrying this T cell receptor (beta chain) was seen a few times. One entry per CDR3 protein, called by TCRdb with MiXCR from the 5' RACE reads. The sample contains roughly 93,000 distinct CDR3 sequences, 9.5% to 12% of which appear only once. This sample was taken from a study of early T cells in non-severe SARS-CoV-2 infection. The V end lost 4 bases, the J end lost 10 bases, and 17 bases lay between the germline ends. CDR3 length equals 15 residues. CDR1 SEHNR and CDR2 FQNEAQ come from the germline V gene (reference sequence). The rearrangement uses TRBV7-9 and TRBJ1-6; D is ambiguous. The sequence derives from an adult who was a healthcare worker with PCR-confirmed SARS-CoV-2 infection or an uninfected control (not recorded which). What was sequenced was whole blood. CDR3 loop: CASSSTGLRKSPLHF. The CDR3 coding sequence is TGTGCCAGCAGCTCGACCGGGCTACGGAAATCACCCCTCCACTTT.